Shown below are 10 T cell receptor beta chains from a single sample sequenced in a study of PD-L1 blockade in urothelial cancer. TCRdb's table, derived via immunoSEQ multiplex PCR, lists solely in-frame clones and lacks some. The sample includes 41,000 or so clones, 70% to 85% of them seen just once. The sample consisted of PBMCs, taken around atezolizumab (anti-PD-L1) treatment. These receptors originate from a man aged 55 to 70 with urothelial cancer.

V usage is TRBV29-1 and J usage is TRBJ1-1, with D uncertain. Germline lookup yields CDR1 SQVTM and CDR2 ANQGSEA. The CDR3 extends over 11 amino acids. V lost 7 bases and J 4 bases, leaving 10 bases between the germline ends. CDR3 residues: CSARSSTEAFF. The CDR3 nucleotides are TGCAGCGCTCGGTCGAGCACTGAAGCTTTCTTT.

The chain is built from TRBV5-1 and TRBJ2-5; tentatively, D is TRBD2 (5 bases). There are 15 residues in the CDR3. Looked up from germline, CDR1 is SGHRS and CDR2 is YFSETQ. Trimming shortened V by 0 bases and J by 4 bases, and 13 bases separated the two germline ends. CDR3 bases: TGCGCCAGCAGCTTGGTTTCAGCCGGAGGAGAGACCCAGTACTTC. This translates into CASSLVSAGGETQYF.

The chain uses TRBV27 and TRBJ2-5; 9 bases map to TRBD2. The germline CDR1 and CDR2 sequences are MNHEY and SMNVEV (reference sequence). Unmatched junction bases numbered 5, after V lost 5 bases and J lost 4 bases. The CDR3 sequence is 14 residues long. The CDR3 sequence is CASSPLAGRETQYF. CDR3 DNA sequence: TGTGCCAGCAGTCCGCTAGCGGGGCGAGAGACCCAGTACTTC.

The CDR3 bases are TGCGCCAGCAGGTCCAGGGTGGATACTGAAGCTTTCTTT. Residues: CASRSRVDTEAFF. The chain links TRBV5-1 to TRBJ1-1; possible D gene TRBD1, 5 bases. The germline V and J ends were trimmed by 5 bases and 5 bases, with 13 bases remaining between them. The CDR3 contains 13 residues. Germline V gives CDR1 SGHRS, CDR2 YFSETQ.

The chain has TRBV27 and TRBJ1-4; D is unresolved. Germline V CDR1 and CDR2: MNHEY, SMNVEV (reference sequence). The V end lost 3 bases, the J end lost 4 bases, and 6 bases lay between the germline ends. The CDR3 loop spans 13 amino acids. The CDR3 DNA reads as TGTGCCAGCAGTTTTGGGCTTAATGAAAAACTGTTTTTT. It specifies CASSFGLNEKLFF.

In this sample, this clone turned up a few times. This chain joins TRBV19 and TRBJ2-3; possible D gene TRBD2, 6 bases. V lost 4 bases to trimming and J lost 0 bases, with 20 bases between them. Germline V gene sequence: CDR1 LNHDA, CDR2 SQIVND (reference sequence). CDR3 length equals 18 residues. CDR3 protein: CASSTRSGTPPSTDTQYF. The CDR3 region has the DNA TGTGCCAGTAGTACACGGTCCGGGACTCCTCCTAGCACAGATACGCAGTATTTT.

This clone was recorded a few times. V and J are TRBV6-1 and TRBJ2-2, with D tentatively TRBD1 (5 bases). CDR1 is MNHNS and CDR2 is SASEGT in the germline V gene. The CDR3 loop spans 15 amino acids. V was pared by 6 bases and J by 0 bases, with 11 bases between. For the CDR3, the DNA is TGTGCCAGCAGGTTGACAGTAACGAACACCGGGGAGCTGTTTTTT. Translation gives CASRLTVTNTGELFF.

This clone is deemed medium-sized. V is TRBV9 and J is TRBJ2-7; 9 bases match TRBD2. The CDR3 runs to 15 residues. Per germline, CDR1 SGDLS and CDR2 YYNGEE. V dropped 4 bases and J dropped 3; count of bases not matched to a gene: 8. Here the CDR3 DNA reads TGTGCCAGCAGCCCGCGGGCGGGGGGGCTCTACGAGCAGTACTTC. This translates into CASSPRAGGLYEQYF.

The gene calls are TRBV5-1 and TRBJ2-1; D is ambiguous. The CDR3 extends over 14 amino acids. Trimming left V 6 bases short and J 5 bases short, with 15 bases between. CDR1 is SGHRS, CDR2 YFSETQ, per germline. CDR3 region: CASKESQLHNEQFF. For the CDR3, the DNA is TGCGCCAGCAAAGAGTCCCAATTGCACAATGAGCAGTTCTTC. Drawing the rest from reference TRBV5-1 and TRBJ2-1, the complete variable domain is KAGVTQTPRYLIKTRGQQVTLSCSPISGHRSVSWYQQTPGQGLQFLFEYFSETQRNKGNFPGRFSGRQFSNSRSEMNVSTLELGDSALYLCASKESQLHNEQFFGPGTRLTVL.

The chain joins TRBV10-3 to TRBJ2-3, with 9 bases that match TRBD2. Unmatched junction bases numbered 14, after V lost 10 bases and J lost 0 bases. The CDR3 covers 17 residues. From germline, CDR1 is ENHRY and CDR2 SYGVKD. The CDR3 reads CATKGQRGDLSTDTQYF. In DNA form, the CDR3 reads TGTGCCACCAAGGGCCAGCGGGGGGACCTTAGCACAGATACGCAGTATTTT.